The sequence of this TCR beta chain was determined in a study of blood T cell repertoires in COVID-19. Background on the study: The United States, Italy and Spain supplied acute and convalescent COVID-19 samples.

Authors' processing steps: Amplification of reference gene primers provided the estimated nucleated cell counts. Clones were read by immunoSEQ multiplex PCR, and TCRdb kept only the in-frame ones, dropping some. That table furnishes V, J and clone size, whereas the DNA furnished D and trimming. This table holds about 140,000 clones, under 85% found once. The CDR3 totals 15 residues. The germline gives CDR1 KGHSH, CDR2 LQKENI. V dropped 3 bases and J dropped 6 bases, with 15 bases sitting between them. V and J are TRBV18 and TRBJ1-5; the D is unclear. Sequences were obtained from peripheral blood. The receptor's source is a human donor in a cohort sampled during active COVID-19. The CDR3 DNA follows: TGTGCCAGCTCACCGAGGACTTCTGGGGTTCAGCCCCAGCATTTT. It yields the protein CASSPRTSGVQPQHF.